This section outlines one TCR beta chain sequence together with its context. Its cognate antigen is unknown. J was trimmed by 8 bases and V by 5 bases; bases with no gene match: 7. The CDR3 contains 13 residues. Germline V gives CDR1 MNHNS, CDR2 SASEGT. The source of the sample is a study of glioma-infiltrating T cells after dendritic cell vaccination. Looking at the study overall: Patients received autologous tumor lysate-pulsed dendritic cell vaccination between about 2003 and 2012. Study-level findings and limits: Higher pretreatment TIL content predicted longer progression-free time and survival. The cohort had few patients with full blood and tumor sets. Higher TCR clonality did not directly relate to longer survival.

Assay: immunoSEQ multiplex PCR; the TCRdb copy retains only in-frame clones and omits some. The data show around 32,000 clones, with 85% to 95% seen just once and under 2.5% held by the top ten. The specimen was blood, collected before dendritic cell vaccination. The clonotype originates from a human donor with glioblastoma. The chain is built from TRBV6-1 and TRBJ1-1; 8 nucleotides agree with TRBD1. The CDR3 sequence is CASSPRRQGEAFF. The CDR3 DNA sequence: TGTGCCAGCAGTCCCCGCAGACAGGGGGAAGCTTTCTTT.